Reported below is one T cell receptor beta chain. What it binds is not known. These data originate in a study of T cell responses to AZD1222 COVID-19 vaccine. The analysis combined second doses at about 4 or about 12 weeks. Study results and limitations: Only 6 or 7 people who got AZD1222 tested seropositive at baseline. In a largely white British group with more females than males, clonal diversity was possibly underestimated.

Between the trimmed V and J ends, which lost 0 bases and 0 bases, there was a span of 8 bases. The CDR3 has 15 amino acids. Germline-derived CDR1 and CDR2 are SGHRS and YFSETQ. This table comes from immunoSEQ multiplex PCR, and its TCRdb copy is limited to in-frame clones, with some not included. The repertoire has about 180,000 clones, 88% of them found once; the top ten carry 26%. Sample: peripheral blood, taken 28 days after the second AZD1222 dose. This TCR derives from an adult who received the AZD1222 COVID-19 vaccine. The V and J genes are TRBV5-1 and TRBJ2-3; D is unresolved. The CDR3 nucleotides are TGCGCCAGCAGCTTGGGGCCTTTAAGCACAGATACGCAGTATTTT. Translating it yields CASSLGPLSTDTQYF.